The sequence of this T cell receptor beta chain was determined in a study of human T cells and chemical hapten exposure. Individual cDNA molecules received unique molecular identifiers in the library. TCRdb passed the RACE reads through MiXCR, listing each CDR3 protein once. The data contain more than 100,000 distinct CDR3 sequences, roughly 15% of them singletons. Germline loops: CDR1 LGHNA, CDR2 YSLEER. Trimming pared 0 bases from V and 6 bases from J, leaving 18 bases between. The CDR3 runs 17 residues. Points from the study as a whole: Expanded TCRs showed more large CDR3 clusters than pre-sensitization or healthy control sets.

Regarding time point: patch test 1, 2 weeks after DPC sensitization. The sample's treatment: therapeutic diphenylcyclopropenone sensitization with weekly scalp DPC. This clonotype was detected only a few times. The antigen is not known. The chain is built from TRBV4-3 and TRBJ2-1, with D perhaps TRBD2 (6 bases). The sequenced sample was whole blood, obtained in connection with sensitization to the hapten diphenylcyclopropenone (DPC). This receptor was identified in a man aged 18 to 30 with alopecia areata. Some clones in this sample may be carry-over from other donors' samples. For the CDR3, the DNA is TGCGCCAGCAGCCAAGAATGGCTAGCGAGCACATTCAATGAGCAGTTCTTC. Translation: CASSQEWLASTFNEQFF.